This T cell receptor beta chain was documented in a study of OX40 agonist ivuxolimab in advanced cancers. Looking at the study overall: Three partial responders included one hepatocellular carcinoma patient and two cutaneous melanoma patients.

Trimming took off 5 bases at V and 1 base at J, with 4 bases between the two ends. The germline gives CDR1 SGHDT, CDR2 YYEEEE. The CDR3 runs to 12 residues. Measured with immunoSEQ multiplex PCR; TCRdb has only the in-frame clones, and not every one. Seen here are about 59,000 clones, 94% observed once, and the top ten hold 15% to 20%. This sample comprised CD4+ or CD8+ T cells sorted from blood, obtained in a trial of the OX40 agonist ivuxolimab. The chain couples TRBV5-6 to TRBJ2-1; no reliable D call. The TCR sequence derives from an adult with an advanced solid tumor such as melanoma, head and neck, liver or kidney cancer. CDR3 nucleotide sequence: TGTGCCAGCAGGACTTCCTACAATGAGCAGTTCTTC. This gives the protein CASRTSYNEQFF.